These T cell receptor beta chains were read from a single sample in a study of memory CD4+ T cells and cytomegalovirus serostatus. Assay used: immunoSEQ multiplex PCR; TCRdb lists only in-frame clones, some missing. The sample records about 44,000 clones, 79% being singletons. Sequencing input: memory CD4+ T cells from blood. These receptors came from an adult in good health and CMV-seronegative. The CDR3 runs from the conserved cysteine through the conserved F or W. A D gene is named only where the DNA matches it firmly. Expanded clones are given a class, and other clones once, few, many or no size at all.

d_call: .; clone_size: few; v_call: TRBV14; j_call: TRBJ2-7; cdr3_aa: CASSSGPEQYF; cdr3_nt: TGTGCCAGCAGCTCCGGACCCGAGCAGTACTTC
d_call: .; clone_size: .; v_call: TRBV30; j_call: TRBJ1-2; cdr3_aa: CAWTRTDSVRGYTF; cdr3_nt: TGTGCCTGGACCCGTACGGACTCAGTCCGGGGCTACACCTTC
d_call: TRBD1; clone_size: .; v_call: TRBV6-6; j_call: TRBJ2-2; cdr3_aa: CASSPDRGQGTGELFF; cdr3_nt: TGTGCCAGCAGCCCCGACAGGGGGCAAGGCACCGGGGAGCTGTTTTTT
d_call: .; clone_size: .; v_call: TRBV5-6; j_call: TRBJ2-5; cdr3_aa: CASSLKASRETQYF; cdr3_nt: TGTGCCAGCAGCTTGAAAGCAAGCCGAGAGACCCAGTACTTC
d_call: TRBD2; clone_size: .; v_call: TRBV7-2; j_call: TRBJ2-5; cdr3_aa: CASSTGLGMYQETQYF; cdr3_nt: TGTGCCAGCAGCACAGGACTAGGGATGTACCAAGAGACCCAGTACTTC
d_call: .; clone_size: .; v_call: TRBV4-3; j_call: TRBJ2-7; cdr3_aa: CASSQDYRLSYEQYF; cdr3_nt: TGCGCCAGCAGCCAAGATTACAGGCTATCCTACGAGCAGTACTTC
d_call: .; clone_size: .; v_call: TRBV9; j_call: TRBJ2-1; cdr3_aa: CASSATGRTYNEQFF; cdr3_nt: TGTGCCAGCAGCGCAACGGGGCGGACGTACAATGAGCAGTTCTTC
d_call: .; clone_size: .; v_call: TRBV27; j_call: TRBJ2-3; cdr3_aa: CASSRRLRDTQYF; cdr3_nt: TGTGCCAGCAGTAGGCGTCTTAGGGATACGCAGTATTTT
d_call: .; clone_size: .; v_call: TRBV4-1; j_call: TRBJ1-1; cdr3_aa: CASRSGVGGAFF; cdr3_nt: TGCGCCAGCAGATCAGGGGTCGGAGGAGCTTTCTTT
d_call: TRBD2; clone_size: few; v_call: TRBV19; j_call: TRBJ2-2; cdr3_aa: CASSPRGLAGPAGELFF; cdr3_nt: TGTGCCAGTAGTCCTCGGGGACTAGCGGGCCCGGCCGGGGAGCTGTTTTTT
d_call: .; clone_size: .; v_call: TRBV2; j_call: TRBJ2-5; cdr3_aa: CASRDTGAGETQYF; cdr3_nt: TGTGCCAGCAGGGATACAGGGGCGGGAGAGACCCAATACTTC
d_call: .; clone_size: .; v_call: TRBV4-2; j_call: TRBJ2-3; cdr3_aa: CASSQLTGTDTQYF; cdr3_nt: TGTGCCAGCAGCCAACTCACCGGCACAGATACGCAGTATTTT
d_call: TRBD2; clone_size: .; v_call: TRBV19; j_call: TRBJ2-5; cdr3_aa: CASSDQTPGLADQETQYF; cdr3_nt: TGTGCCAGTAGTGACCAGACTCCGGGACTAGCGGACCAAGAGACCCAGTACTTC
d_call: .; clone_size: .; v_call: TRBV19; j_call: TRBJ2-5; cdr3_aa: CASSLPRLPLLEKTQYF; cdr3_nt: TGTGCCAGTAGTCTCCCCCGATTACCGCTCCTCGAGAAGACCCAGTACTTC
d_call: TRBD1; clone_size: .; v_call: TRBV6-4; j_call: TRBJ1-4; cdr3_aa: CASSATTGGSEKLFF; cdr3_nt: TGTGCCAGCAGTGCCACGACAGGGGGAAGTGAAAAACTGTTTTTT
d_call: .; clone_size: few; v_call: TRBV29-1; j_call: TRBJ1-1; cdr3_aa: CSVRIIVTADTEAFF; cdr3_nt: TGCAGCGTTCGGATCATTGTAACGGCAGACACTGAAGCTTTCTTT
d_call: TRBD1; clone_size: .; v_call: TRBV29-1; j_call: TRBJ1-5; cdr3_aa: CSVRTGMGPQHF; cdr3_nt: TGCAGCGTTAGGACAGGCATGGGGCCCCAGCATTTT
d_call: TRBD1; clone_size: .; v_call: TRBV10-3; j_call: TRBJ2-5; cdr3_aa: CAISAGGSQEAQYF; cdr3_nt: TGTGCCATCAGTGCAGGGGGATCACAGGAGGCCCAGTACTTC
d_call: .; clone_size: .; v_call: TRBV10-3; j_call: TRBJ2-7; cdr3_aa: CASQGRHEQYF; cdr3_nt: TGTGCCAGCCAGGGCAGGCACGAGCAGTACTTC
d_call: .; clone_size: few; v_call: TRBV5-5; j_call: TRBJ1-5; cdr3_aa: CASSLSWGTSNQPQHF; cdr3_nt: TGTGCCAGCAGCTTGTCTTGGGGGACTAGCAATCAGCCCCAGCATTTT
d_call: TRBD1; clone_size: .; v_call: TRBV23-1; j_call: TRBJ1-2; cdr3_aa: CASPPDRVGCGYTF; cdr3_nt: TGCGCCAGCCCCCCGGACAGGGTCGGTTGTGGCTACACCTTC
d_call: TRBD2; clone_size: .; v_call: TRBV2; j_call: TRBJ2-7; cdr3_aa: CASSELAGEQYF; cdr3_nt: TGTGCCAGCAGTGAGCTAGCGGGGGAGCAGTACTTC
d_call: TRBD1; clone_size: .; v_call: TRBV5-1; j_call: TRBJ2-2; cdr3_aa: CASSLEGTGYAGELFF; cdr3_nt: TGCGCCAGCAGCTTGGAGGGGACAGGTTATGCCGGGGAGCTGTTTTTT
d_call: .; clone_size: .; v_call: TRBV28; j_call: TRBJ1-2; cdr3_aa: CASSSPTRTADNYGYTF; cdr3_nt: TGTGCCAGCAGTTCCCCGACCCGGACAGCCGATAACTATGGCTACACCTTC
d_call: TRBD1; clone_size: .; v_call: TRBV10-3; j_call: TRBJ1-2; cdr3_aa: CAIRTGQGEYGYTF; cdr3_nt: TGTGCCATCAGAACGGGACAGGGGGAATATGGCTACACCTTC
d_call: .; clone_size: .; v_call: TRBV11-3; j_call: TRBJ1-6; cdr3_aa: CASSGQTTNSPLHF; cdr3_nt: TGTGCCAGCAGCGGACAGACTACTAATTCACCCCTCCACTTT
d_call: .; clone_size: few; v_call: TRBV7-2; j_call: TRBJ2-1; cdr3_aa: CASSLTRINEQFF; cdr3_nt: TGTGCCAGCAGCTTAACCCGGATAAATGAGCAGTTCTTC
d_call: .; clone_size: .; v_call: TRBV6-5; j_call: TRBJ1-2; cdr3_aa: CASSYDGNYGYTF; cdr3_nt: TGTGCCAGCAGTTACGACGGCAACTATGGCTACACCTTC
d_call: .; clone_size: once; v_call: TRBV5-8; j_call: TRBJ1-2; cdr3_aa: CASSLAFTGLVWGYTF; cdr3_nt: TGTGCCAGCAGCTTGGCATTTACAGGGTTGGTATGGGGCTACACCTTC
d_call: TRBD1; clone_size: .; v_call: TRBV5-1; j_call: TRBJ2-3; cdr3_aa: CASSPGQAADTQYF; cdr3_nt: TGCGCCAGCAGCCCGGGACAGGCGGCAGATACGCAGTATTTT
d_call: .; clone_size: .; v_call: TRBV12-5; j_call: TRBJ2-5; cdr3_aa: CASGPGIPVETQYF; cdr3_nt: TGTGCTAGTGGTCCGGGAATCCCGGTTGAGACCCAGTACTTC
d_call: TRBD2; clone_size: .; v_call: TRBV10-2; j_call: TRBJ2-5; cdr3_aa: CASSEGPSGMGETQYF; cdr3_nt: TGCGCCAGCAGTGAAGGGCCTAGCGGGATGGGAGAGACCCAGTACTTC
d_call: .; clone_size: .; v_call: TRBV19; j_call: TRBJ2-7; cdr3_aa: CASSLEHGAYEQYF; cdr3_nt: TGTGCCAGTAGTCTCGAACACGGGGCCTACGAGCAGTACTTC
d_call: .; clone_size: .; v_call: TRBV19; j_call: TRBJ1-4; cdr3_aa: CASSIGGGEGEKLFF; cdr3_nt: TGTGCCAGTAGTATAGGCGGCGGGGAGGGGGAAAAACTGTTTTTT
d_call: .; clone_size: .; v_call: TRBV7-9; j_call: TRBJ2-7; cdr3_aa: CASSRGRRSSYEQYF; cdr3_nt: TGTGCCAGCAGCCGGGGGAGGCGGAGCTCCTACGAGCAGTACTTC
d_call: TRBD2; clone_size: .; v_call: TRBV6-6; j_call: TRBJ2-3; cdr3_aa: CASSYASGPDTQYF; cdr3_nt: TGTGCCAGCAGTTACGCTAGCGGGCCAGATACGCAGTATTTT
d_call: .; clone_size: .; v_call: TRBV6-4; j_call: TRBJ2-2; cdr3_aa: CASSDGTQETGELFF; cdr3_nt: TGTGCCAGCAGTGACGGGACCCAGGAGACCGGGGAGCTGTTTTTT
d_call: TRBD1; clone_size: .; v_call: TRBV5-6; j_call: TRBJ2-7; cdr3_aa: CASSFDRGQTF; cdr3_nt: TGTGCCAGCAGCTTTGACAGGGGGCAAACCTTC
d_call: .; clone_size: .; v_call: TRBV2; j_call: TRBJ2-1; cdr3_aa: CASSAGNRAQFF; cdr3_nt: TGTGCCAGCAGTGCGGGGAACAGGGCCCAGTTCTTC
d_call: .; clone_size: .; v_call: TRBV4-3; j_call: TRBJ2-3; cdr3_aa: CASSQDEVGAGTDTQYF; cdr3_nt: TGCGCCAGCAGCCAAGATGAGGTGGGAGCTGGCACAGATACGCAGTATTTT
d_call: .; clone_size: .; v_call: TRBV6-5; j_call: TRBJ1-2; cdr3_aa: CASRGKGRGYGYTF; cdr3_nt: TGTGCCAGCCGAGGGAAGGGCAGGGGATATGGCTACACCTTC
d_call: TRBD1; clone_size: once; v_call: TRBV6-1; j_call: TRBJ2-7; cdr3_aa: CASSRGGTGISEQYF; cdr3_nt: TGTGCCAGCAGCAGGGGGGGGACAGGGATTAGCGAGCAGTACTTC
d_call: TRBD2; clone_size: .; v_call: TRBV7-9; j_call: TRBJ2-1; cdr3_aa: CASSLELGTSVYNEQFF; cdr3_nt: TGTGCCAGCAGCTTAGAACTAGGGACTAGCGTGTACAATGAGCAGTTCTTC
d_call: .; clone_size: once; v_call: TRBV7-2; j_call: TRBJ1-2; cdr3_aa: CASSPGMDYGYTF; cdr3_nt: TGTGCCAGCAGCCCCGGGATGGACTATGGCTACACCTTC
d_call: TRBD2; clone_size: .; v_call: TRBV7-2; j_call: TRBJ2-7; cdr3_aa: CASSLDSGRAVEQYF; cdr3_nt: TGTGCCAGCAGCTTAGACAGCGGGAGGGCCGTCGAGCAGTACTTC
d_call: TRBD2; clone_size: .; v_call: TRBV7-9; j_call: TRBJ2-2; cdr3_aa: CASSSTSGRAVTGELFF; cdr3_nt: TGTGCCAGCAGCTCTACTAGCGGGAGGGCCGTGACCGGGGAGCTGTTTTTT
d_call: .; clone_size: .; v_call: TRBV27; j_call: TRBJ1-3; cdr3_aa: CASRLTGISGNTIYF; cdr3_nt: TGTGCCAGCAGGCTAACAGGGATCTCTGGAAACACCATATATTTT
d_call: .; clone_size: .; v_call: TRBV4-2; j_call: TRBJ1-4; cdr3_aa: CASSQDWYRVATNEKLFF; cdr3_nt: TGTGCCAGCAGCCAAGACTGGTACAGGGTTGCAACTAATGAAAAACTGTTTTTT
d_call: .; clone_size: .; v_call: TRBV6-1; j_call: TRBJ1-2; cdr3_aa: CASSELTARYGYTF; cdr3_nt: TGTGCCAGCAGTGAATTGACGGCGCGCTATGGCTACACCTTC
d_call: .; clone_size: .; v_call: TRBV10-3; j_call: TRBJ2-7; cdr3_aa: CAISESPGSTYEQYF; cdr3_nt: TGTGCCATCAGTGAGTCCCCAGGATCAACCTACGAGCAGTACTTC
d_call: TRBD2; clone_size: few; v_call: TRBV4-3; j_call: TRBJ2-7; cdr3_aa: CASSQDTGGTKSYEQYF; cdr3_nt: TGCGCCAGCAGCCAAGATACGGGCGGGACTAAGTCCTACGAGCAGTACTTC
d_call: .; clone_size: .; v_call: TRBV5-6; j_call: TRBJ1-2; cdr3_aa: CASSFAREVGYTF; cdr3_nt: TGTGCCAGCAGCTTCGCCAGGGAGGTTGGCTACACCTTC
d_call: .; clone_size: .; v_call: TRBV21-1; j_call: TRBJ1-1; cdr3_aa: CASSQGTDDITEAFF; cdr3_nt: TGTGCCAGCAGTCAAGGGACAGATGATATCACTGAAGCTTTCTTT
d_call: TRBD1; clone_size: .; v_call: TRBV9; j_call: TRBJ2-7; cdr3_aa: CASSVGTGGVYEQYF; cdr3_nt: TGTGCCAGCAGCGTCGGGACAGGGGGCGTCTACGAGCAGTACTTC
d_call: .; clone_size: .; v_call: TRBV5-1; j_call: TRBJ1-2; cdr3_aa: CASSRDSGMRGYTF; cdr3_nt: TGCGCCAGCAGCCGAGACAGCGGCATGCGGGGCTACACCTTC
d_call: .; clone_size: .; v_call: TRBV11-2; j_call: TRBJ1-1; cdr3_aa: CASSPLLSGAFF; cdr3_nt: TGTGCCAGCAGCCCCCTGCTTAGTGGAGCTTTCTTT
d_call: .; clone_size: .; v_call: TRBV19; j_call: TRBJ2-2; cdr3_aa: CATGWGNTGELFF; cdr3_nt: TGTGCCACCGGATGGGGGAACACCGGGGAGCTGTTTTTT
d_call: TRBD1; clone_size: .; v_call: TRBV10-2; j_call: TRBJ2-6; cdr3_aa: CASGSGPGQGFAGANVLTF; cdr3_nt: TGCGCCAGCGGGTCCGGACCGGGACAGGGCTTCGCTGGGGCCAACGTCCTGACTTTC
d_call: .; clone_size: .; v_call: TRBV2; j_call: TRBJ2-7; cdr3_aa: CASRRDTYEQYF; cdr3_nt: TGTGCCAGCAGGAGGGACACCTACGAGCAGTACTTC
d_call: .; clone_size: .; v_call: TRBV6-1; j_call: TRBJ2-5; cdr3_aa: CASKTTGESDTQYF; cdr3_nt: TGTGCCAGCAAAACAACCGGGGAATCAGACACCCAGTACTTC